The 27 T cell receptor beta chains given below trace back to one sample, sequenced in a study of blood T cells in healthy people across ages. A sample-barcoded 5' primer and a J-beta primer mix were used in a second PCR of about 7 to 11 cycles. Each CDR3 protein is one row after TCRdb ran MiXCR on the 5' RACE reads. This sample has about 620,000 distinct CDR3 sequences; about 51% occur once, and the top ten carry less than 15%. The sequencing input was blood. Receptors originate from a woman older than 75 in good health.

The chain joins TRBV7-9 to TRBJ2-4, with TRBD2 matching 7 bases. TRBJ2-7 explains the end of the DNA better; the J call may be wrong. Germline V gene sequence: CDR1 SEHNR, CDR2 FQNEAQ (reference sequence). The CDR3 loop spans 12 amino acids. CDR3 sequence reads: CASSGRESEQYF. CDR3 DNA sequence: TGTGCCAGCAGCGGGAGGGAGAGCGAGCAGTACTTC.

Comment on this clonotype: A read error may explain this, as a much larger clone is one base away. This rearrangement joins TRBV7-9 to TRBJ2-5; TRBD2 aligns across 7 bases. The CDR3 is made up of 12 amino acids. Germline CDR1 is SEHNR and CDR2 is FQNEAQ (reference sequence). This chain's CDR3 is CAGSGKEETQYF. The CDR3 bases are TGTGCCGGCAGCGGGAAGGAAGAGACCCAGTACTTC.

V gene TRBV4-2 combines with J gene TRBJ2-2, with D possibly being TRBD1 (5 bases). The germline V gene has CDR1 LGHNA and CDR2 YNFKEQ. V was clipped by 4 bases and J by 0 bases, with 12 bases between them. This CDR3 region has 16 residues. The CDR3 DNA sequence: TGTGCCAGCAGCCTGAGAGAAGGGGCGAACACCGGGGAGCTGTTTTTT. Protein: CASSLREGANTGELFF.

The CDR3 sequence: CASRPGQSQETQYF. CDR3 nucleotides: TGTGCCAGCAGGCCCGGACAGAGCCAAGAGACCCAGTACTTC. The chain links TRBV12-3 or TRBV12-4 to TRBJ2-5; D is perhaps TRBD1 (6 bases). This CDR3 spans 14 amino acids. V lost 6 bases and J lost 1, with 12 bases in between.

The chain employs TRBV6-6 and TRBJ2-5; D is ambiguous. CDR3 length: 14 amino acids. CDR1 is MNHNY, CDR2 SVGAGI, per germline (reference sequence). The ends were cut back, 0 bases at V and 1 base at J, with 6 bases in the middle. The CDR3, as DNA: TGTGCCAGCAGTTACTCGCCCAGCCAAGAGACCCAGTACTTC. This codes for CASSYSPSQETQYF.

This chain uses TRBV4-1 with TRBJ1-6; D perhaps matches TRBD1 (6 bases). Per germline, CDR1 MGHRA and CDR2 YSYEKL. V gave up 1 base and J gave up 9 bases, with 10 bases separating them. The CDR3 length is 14 residues. The CDR3 DNA is TGCGCCAGCAGCCAAGGGACAGAGGTTTCACCCCTCCACTTT. Its translation: CASSQGTEVSPLHF.

With respect to this clonotype: The germline gene is not matched at one end of the junction; a read error may be the cause. V and J are TRBV7-8 and TRBJ2-4; D remains unclear. Germline CDR1 reads SGHVS; CDR2 reads FQNEAQ. CDR3 length equals 12 residues. The CDR3 sequence is CDSSLGRTPQYF. CDR3 DNA: TGTGACAGCAGCTTAGGTCGGACCCCGCAGTACTTC.

As for this clonotype: With a much larger clone just one base away, this may be a read error. V gene TRBV7-9 combines with J gene TRBJ2-1; D gene ambiguous. Germline V gives CDR1 SEHNR, CDR2 FQNEAQ (reference sequence). V was trimmed by 5 bases and J by 12 bases, leaving 17 bases between them. The CDR3 covers 13 residues. The CDR3, as DNA: TGTGCCAGCAGCCTGCTAGGGCCCGATGGGCAGTTCTTC. This sequence encodes CASSLLGPDGQFF.

Of note for this clonotype: This could be a read error, since a much larger clone is one nucleotide away. This chain joins TRBV5-1 and TRBJ2-1; D remains unclear. The CDR3 spans 11 residues. Germline-derived CDR1 and CDR2 are SGHRS and YFSETQ. CDR3 coding DNA: TGCGCCGGCAGCTTCTCCCATGAGCAGTTCTTC. This sequence encodes CAGSFSHEQFF. The whole variable domain, remainder taken from reference TRBV5-1 and TRBJ2-1, is KAGVTQTPRYLIKTRGQQVTLSCSPISGHRSVSWYQQTPGQGLQFLFEYFSETQRNKGNFPGRFSGRQFSNSRSEMNVSTLELGDSALYLCAGSFSHEQFFGPGTRLTVL.

This clonotype was seen a few times. The chain uses TRBV28 and TRBJ1-4; D remains ambiguous. The CDR3 contains 14 residues. Trimming cost V 3 bases and J 7 bases, with 12 bases left between them. Germline-derived CDR1 and CDR2 are MDHEN and SYDVKM. This chain's CDR3 is CASSFNGLGEKLFF. CDR3 DNA sequence: TGTGCCAGCAGTTTCAATGGGTTAGGTGAAAAACTGTTTTTT.

The CDR3 region is CSGTSGPNEQFF. The DNA of the CDR3 is TGCAGCGGGACTAGCGGGCCCAATGAGCAGTTCTTC. This sequence joins TRBV29-1 and TRBJ2-1, with 11 bases fitting TRBD2. V dropped 7 bases and J dropped 6; count of bases not matched to a gene: 2. The CDR3 extends over 12 amino acids. Germline CDR1 is SQVTM and CDR2 is ANQGSEA.

This clonotype was detected only once. The gene calls are TRBV5-1 and TRBJ2-1; possible D gene TRBD1, 6 bases. The CDR3 length is 15 residues. CDR1 is SGHRS and CDR2 is YFSETQ in the germline V gene. The V end was cut by 2 bases, the J end by 6 bases, with 15 bases between. CDR3 coding DNA: TGCGCCAGCAGCTTAGACAGGACCAAATTCAATGAGCAGTTCTTC. This gives the protein CASSLDRTKFNEQFF.

The CDR3: CASMGDRTEQYF. CDR3 nucleotides: TGTGCCAGCATGGGTGACAGGACCGAGCAGTACTTC. The V call is TRBV7-9, the J call TRBJ2-7; weak D call: TRBD1 (6 bases). V was clipped by 7 bases and J by 6 bases, with 13 bases between them. Germline CDR1 and CDR2: SEHNR and FQNEAQ (reference sequence). This CDR3 has 12 amino acids.

This clonotype appeared a few times. The chain recombines TRBV10-2 with TRBJ1-1, with TRBD1 matching 8 bases. The junction had 7 bases not matched to a gene; V was cut back by 6 bases and J by 4 bases. Germline lookup yields CDR1 WSHSY and CDR2 SAAADI. The CDR3 contains 14 residues. The CDR3 DNA reads as TGCGCCAGCAGGCCAGGGGGCGGGAGCACTGAAGCTTTCTTT. It is translated as CASRPGGGSTEAFF.

In its sample, this clonotype was seen a few times. The chain carries TRBV20-1 and TRBJ1-5, with D hard to call. CDR1 DFQATT and CDR2 SNEGSKA come from the germline V gene (reference sequence). There are 12 residues in the CDR3. V gave up 4 bases and J gave up 0 bases, with 4 bases separating them. The CDR3 protein is CSAIYSNQPQHF. As DNA, the CDR3 is TGCAGTGCTATTTATAGCAATCAGCCCCAGCATTTT.

CDR3 coding DNA: TGTGCCAGCAGTTTGAAGCGGGGGGCATACGAGCAGTACTTC. Residues: CASSLKRGAYEQYF. This chain uses TRBV12-3 or TRBV12-4 with TRBJ2-7; the match to TRBD2 covers 9 bases. The J segment lost 4 bases and the V segment lost 3 bases, leaving 4 bases of the junction unmatched. The CDR3 covers 14 residues.

CDR3 DNA: TGTGCCAGCAGCTTAGGAAGGTTTTTCCCCTCCAAAAACATTCAGTACTTC. Its translation: CASSLGRFFPSKNIQYF. This chain connects TRBV11-2 to TRBJ2-4; D is undetermined. CDR3 length equals 17 residues. CDR1 and CDR2 from the germline V gene are SGHAT and FQNNGV. V lost 1 base, J lost 2 bases, and 15 bases lay in between. Variable domain in full (rest from reference TRBV11-2 and TRBJ2-4): EAGVAQSPRYKIIEKRQSVAFWCNPISGHATLYWYQQILGQGPKLLIQFQNNGVVDDSQLPKDRFSAERLKGVDSTLKIQPAKLEDSAVYLCASSLGRFFPSKNIQYFGAGTRLSVL.

CDR3 in DNA: TGCAGTGCTAGAGATCTTGGGGGGACTAGCGGAAATGAGCAGTTCTTC. Translating it yields CSARDLGGTSGNEQFF. The V and J genes are TRBV20-1 and TRBJ2-1; TRBD2 matches 11 bases. The CDR3 length is 16 residues. CDR1 is DFQATT and CDR2 is SNEGSKA in the germline V gene (reference sequence). The ends lost 0 bases at V and 7 bases at J; junction bases unmatched: 8.

V gene TRBV20-1 combines with J gene TRBJ2-1, with 12 bases identical to TRBD2. V lost 1 base and J lost 6; bases outside the gene matches: 10. Per germline, CDR1 DFQATT and CDR2 SNEGSKA (reference sequence). CDR3 length: 17 residues. For the CDR3, the DNA is TGCAGTGCTAGAGTTCCGAGACTAGCGGGGGTTATCAATGAGCAGTTCTTC. Translating it yields CSARVPRLAGVINEQFF.

This clonotype has more than one count but fewer than ten. The V gene is TRBV10-3, the J gene TRBJ2-7; TRBD1 matches 8 bases. V shed 7 bases, J shed 3 bases, and the junction held 8 bases outside the gene matches. This CDR3 is 14 amino acids long. Germline V gene sequence: CDR1 ENHRY, CDR2 SYGVKD. CDR3 sequence (DNA): TGTGCCATCAAGCTTTCCGGGACAGGCTACGAGCAGTACTTC. Amino acid sequence: CAIKLSGTGYEQYF.

This chain connects TRBV11-2 to TRBJ2-3; D perhaps matches TRBD2 (6 bases). Trimming pared 5 bases from V and 4 bases from J, leaving 10 bases between. The CDR3 is made up of 13 amino acids. Per germline, CDR1 SGHAT and CDR2 FQNNGV. The CDR3 DNA is TGTGCCAGCAGCGTAACGGGGGCAGATACGCAGTATTTT. Protein product: CASSVTGADTQYF.

This clonotype was seen more than once but under ten times. The gene calls are TRBV9 and TRBJ1-2; 7 bases match TRBD1. The trim removed 8 bases at V and 3 bases at J, leaving 10 bases unmatched. CDR1 is SGDLS and CDR2 is YYNGEE in the germline V gene. The CDR3 extends over 14 amino acids. CDR3 DNA: TGTGCCAGTTCAGACAGGGCTACCTACTATGGCTACACCTTC. Its translation is CASSDRATYYGYTF.

This clonotype has ten or more counts. V is TRBV6-2 or TRBV6-3 and J is TRBJ2-1; D may be TRBD1 or TRBD2 (5 bases each). Germline CDR1 reads MNHEY; CDR2 reads SVGEGT. CDR3 length: 13 amino acids. The V gene lost 8 bases and the J gene lost 6 bases, with 14 bases spanning the gap. CDR3 protein: CASQRSGTNEQFF. CDR3 DNA sequence: TGTGCCAGCCAGCGTTCCGGGACCAATGAGCAGTTCTTC.

The chain recombines TRBV7-6 with TRBJ2-1, with D tentatively TRBD1 (5 bases). This CDR3 has 16 residues. V was clipped by 4 bases and J by 9 bases, with 22 bases between them. The germline V gene encodes CDR1 SGHVS and CDR2 FNYEAQ. DNA for the CDR3: TGTGCCAGCAGCTCCCTCGTGGTAGGCAGGGATCGTGAGCAGTTCTTC. Translation: CASSSLVVGRDREQFF.

Turning to this clonotype: Given a much more abundant clone one base away, this may be a read error. CDR3 in amino acids: CASSLDIGRTYNEQYF. The CDR3, as DNA: TGCGCCAGCAGCTTGGATATAGGACGGACTTACAATGAGCAGTACTTC. The chain is built from TRBV5-1 and TRBJ2-4; a weak D match, TRBD2 (5 bases). The germline V and J ends were trimmed by 0 bases and 13 bases, with 23 bases remaining between them. Germline V lookup: CDR1 SGHRS, CDR2 YFSETQ. The CDR3 is made up of 16 amino acids.

This clonotype has a count of ten or more. This chain uses TRBV9 with TRBJ2-1; 10 nucleotides match TRBD1. The germline gives CDR1 SGDLS, CDR2 YYNGEE. V shed 0 bases and J 7 bases; nucleotides not matched to a gene: 7. This CDR3 is 16 amino acids long. CDR3 DNA sequence: TGTGCCAGCAGCGTAGGTGCGGGACAGGGGTGGAATGAGCAGTTCTTC. Protein sequence: CASSVGAGQGWNEQFF.

The chain uses TRBV4-2 and TRBJ2-5, with TRBD2 identical over 12 bases. Germline CDR1 reads LGHNA; CDR2 reads YNFKEQ. With 3 bases clipped from V and 2 bases from J, the junction kept 7 bases outside the gene matches. This CDR3 has 17 residues. Written as DNA, the CDR3 is TGTGCCAGCAGCCAGGGTACTAGCGGGGGGTCGCAAGAGACCCAGTACTTC. The encoded protein is CASSQGTSGGSQETQYF.